The rows below give T cell receptor beta chains drawn from one sample of a study of OX40 agonist ivuxolimab in advanced cancers. Clones were sequenced by immunoSEQ multiplex PCR, and TCRdb holds only the in-frame ones, with some missing. Here the sample spans tens of thousands of clones, around 94% being singletons. Sequenced here: CD4+ or CD8+ T cells sorted from blood, sampled in a trial of the OX40 agonist ivuxolimab. The receptors were sampled from an adult with an advanced solid tumor such as melanoma, head and neck, liver or kidney cancer. Both conserved end residues are part of each CDR3. A D gene is named only where the DNA matches it firmly. Rows may omit the clone size; those that give it use once, few, many or a size class.

D gene	clone size	V gene	J gene	CDR3 protein	CDR3 DNA
TRBD2	NA	TRBV10-3	TRBJ2-7	CAIASGTSGSSYEQYF	TGTGCCATCGCGTCCGGGACTAGCGGGAGCTCCTACGAGCAGTACTTC
NA	NA	TRBV27	TRBJ2-2	CASSLSWAGELFF	TGTGCCAGCAGTTTAAGCTGGGCCGGGGAGCTGTTTTTT
TRBD2	NA	TRBV4-2	TRBJ2-3	CASKTSGTMADTQYF	TGTGCCAGCAAAACATCCGGGACTATGGCGGATACGCAGTATTTT
TRBD1	NA	TRBV5-1	TRBJ2-1	CASSLTGVYNEQFF	TGCGCCAGCAGCTTGACAGGGGTCTACAATGAGCAGTTCTTC
TRBD2	NA	TRBV6-6	TRBJ2-1	CASSFAGVRDEQFF	TGTGCCAGCAGTTTTGCGGGAGTTCGGGATGAGCAGTTCTTC
NA	NA	TRBV30	TRBJ1-3	CAWIGDSGNTIYF	TGTGCCTGGATCGGGGATTCTGGAAACACCATATATTTT
TRBD1	few	TRBV28	TRBJ1-5	CASRQGAQPQHF	TGTGCCAGCAGGCAGGGGGCTCAGCCCCAGCATTTT
NA	NA	TRBV5-1	TRBJ2-7	CASSLEDVGSGSNEQYF	TGCGCCAGCAGCTTGGAGGACGTGGGGTCGGGTTCCAACGAGCAGTACTTC
NA	NA	TRBV2	TRBJ2-7	CASRRNIVLSEQYF	TGTGCCAGCAGGCGGAATATTGTGCTTAGCGAGCAGTACTTC
TRBD2	NA	TRBV9	TRBJ2-1	CASSPHVTSGHNEQFF	TGTGCCAGCAGCCCTCATGTGACTAGCGGCCACAATGAGCAGTTCTTC
TRBD2	NA	TRBV6-5	TRBJ2-1	CASSYGLGDYNEQFF	TGTGCCAGCAGTTATGGACTAGGAGACTACAATGAGCAGTTCTTC
NA	NA	TRBV5-6	TRBJ1-2	CASRSGTTGGYTF	TGTGCCAGCAGATCCGGGACCACGGGGGGCTACACCTTC
TRBD2	NA	TRBV9	TRBJ2-3	CASSVEAGGTGTDTQYF	TGTGCCAGCAGCGTAGAAGCGGGAGGGACAGGCACAGATACGCAGTATTTT
NA	NA	TRBV27	TRBJ2-7	CASRVYGESSYEQYF	TGTGCCAGCAGGGTATACGGGGAAAGCTCCTACGAGCAGTACTTC
NA	NA	TRBV28	TRBJ2-1	CAIRRFGYNEQFF	TGTGCCATCCGCAGGTTCGGGTACAATGAGCAGTTCTTC
NA	NA	TRBV28	TRBJ2-7	CASSFSPKLITYEQYF	TGTGCCAGCAGTTTTTCTCCAAAACTAATAACCTACGAGCAGTACTTC
TRBD2	NA	TRBV6-5	TRBJ2-5	CASSYSTLAGGETQYF	TGTGCCAGCAGTTACTCGACTCTAGCGGGAGGTGAGACCCAGTACTTC
NA	NA	TRBV27	TRBJ2-2	CASSLSNTGELFF	TGTGCCAGCAGTTTATCGAACACCGGGGAGCTGTTTTTT
TRBD1	NA	TRBV2	TRBJ1-5	CASSDDRAQHF	TGTGCCAGCAGTGACGACAGGGCCCAGCATTTT
NA	once	TRBV28	TRBJ2-7	CASSWVGQSYEQYF	TGTGCCAGCAGTTGGGTCGGCCAGTCCTACGAGCAGTACTTC
NA	once	TRBV29-1	TRBJ2-1	CSYEGLAGDFYNEQFF	TGCAGCTACGAAGGGTTGGCAGGGGATTTCTACAATGAGCAGTTCTTC
NA	NA	TRBV27	TRBJ2-7	CASTSGGSEQYF	TGTGCCAGCACATCGGGCGGTTCCGAGCAGTACTTC
NA	once	TRBV13	TRBJ2-7	CASSLGTTSYEQYF	TGTGCCAGCAGCTTAGGTACTACCTCCTACGAGCAGTACTTC
NA	NA	TRBV21-1	TRBJ2-7	CASSTRLAVVSYEQYF	TGTGCCAGCAGCACTCGACTAGCGGTCGTCTCCTACGAGCAGTACTTC
TRBD2	NA	TRBV29-1	TRBJ2-3	CSVPIAGDPTDTQYF	TGCAGCGTTCCGATAGCGGGGGACCCCACAGATACGCAGTATTTT
NA	NA	TRBV21-1	TRBJ1-2	CASSPTQGVVYGHTF	TGTGCCAGCAGCCCTACCCAGGGGGTGGTCTATGGCCACACCTTC
NA	NA	TRBV7-9	TRBJ2-5	CASSLRVDETQYF	TGTGCCAGCAGCTTGAGAGTTGACGAGACCCAGTACTTC